This paragraph reports one TCR beta chain. The sample is drawn from a study of blood T cells in healthy people across ages. Per the germline V gene, CDR1 is MNHEY and CDR2 is SMNVEV (reference sequence). The CDR3 loop spans 14 amino acids. Primers used in a second PCR of roughly 6 to 12 cycles were a sample-barcoded 5' primer and a J-beta primer mix. TCRdb re-analysed the 5' RACE reads in MiXCR, keeping a single row per CDR3 protein. The sample carries fewer than 900,000 distinct CDR3 sequences, approximately 43% recorded once. Peripheral blood was drawn, 7.5 to 10 milliliters per donor. The source is a woman aged 55-69 years in good health. The sequenced sample consisted of blood. The chain is built from TRBV27 and TRBJ2-5; 8 bases fit TRBD2. The tail of the sequence fits TRBJ2-7 better, so the J call may be wrong. The DNA for the CDR3 is TGTGCCAGCAGGCCCAGCGGGAGTCCCAACGAGCAGTACTTC. Protein product: CASRPSGSPNEQYF.